These 23 T cell receptor beta chains came from one sample sequenced in a study of T cells after yellow fever vaccination. MiXCR, applied by TCRdb to the 5' RACE reads, yields one record per CDR3 protein. The top ten hold around 3.5% of the sample, which has around 250,000 distinct CDR3 sequences, about 5.2% seen once. The specimen comprised CD4+ T cells sorted from PBMCs, sampled on the day of the yellow fever booster vaccination. The receptor set was obtained from a man aged 18-30 years who received the YFV17D yellow fever vaccine.

This clonotype has ten or more counts. This chain uses TRBV6-6 with TRBJ2-1, with 8 bases lining up with TRBD1. This CDR3 region has 14 residues. The V segment lost 6 bases and the J segment 8 bases; nucleotides outside the gene matches: 9. CDR1 and CDR2 (germline): MNHNY, SVGAGI (reference sequence). The CDR3 region is CASRSRTGFDEQFF. The CDR3, as DNA: TGTGCCAGCAGATCTCGGACAGGGTTTGATGAGCAGTTCTTC.

In its sample, this clonotype was seen many times. This chain joins TRBV20-1 and TRBJ2-5; D is perhaps TRBD2 (6 bases). Trimming took off 0 bases at V and 5 bases at J, with 13 bases between the two ends. Per germline, CDR1 DFQATT and CDR2 SNEGSKA (reference sequence). This CDR3 has 14 amino acids. CDR3 sequence: CSARDVGGWETQYF. The CDR3 DNA reads as TGCAGTGCTAGAGATGTCGGGGGTTGGGAGACCCAGTACTTC.

The chain couples TRBV5-1 to TRBJ2-2, with D tentatively TRBD2 (6 bases). V was clipped by 1 base and J by 0 bases, with 10 bases between them. Germline lookup yields CDR1 SGHRS and CDR2 YFSETQ. The CDR3 spans 16 residues. The CDR3 protein is CASSLPRGTNTGELFF. The CDR3 DNA reads as TGCGCCAGCAGCTTGCCCCGGGGGACGAACACCGGGGAGCTGTTTTTT.

In its sample, this clonotype was seen many times. V gene TRBV12-3 or TRBV12-4 combines with J gene TRBJ2-5; D is tentatively TRBD1 or TRBD2 (6 bases each). V was pared by 5 bases and J by 2 bases, with 9 bases between. The CDR3 is made up of 13 amino acids. In nucleotides, the CDR3 is TGTGCCAGCAGTCGGGGGCCACAAGAGACCCAGTACTTC. This codes for CASSRGPQETQYF.

This clonotype showed up many times. J is TRBJ1-2 and V is TRBV11-2, with 7 bases that match TRBD1. Germline CDR1 SGHAT, CDR2 FQNNGV. V lost 1 base to trimming and J lost 4 bases; unmatched junction nucleotides: 3. CDR3 length: 14 residues. The DNA of the CDR3 is TGTGCCAGCAGCTTAGGTGACAGGGCCTATGGCTACACCTTC. Residues: CASSLGDRAYGYTF.

This clonotype has ten or more counts. The chain combines TRBV4-1 with TRBJ2-7, with D possibly TRBD1 on 6 matching bases. Looked up from germline, CDR1 is MGHRA and CDR2 is YSYEKL. The CDR3 is made up of 14 amino acids. V was trimmed by 4 bases and J by 3 bases, leaving 13 bases between them. The CDR3 coding sequence is TGCGCCAGCAGCCGCAGGGGCGCCGGCTACGAGCAGTACTTC. Its translation is CASSRRGAGYEQYF.

This clonotype has a count of ten or more. The V and J genes are TRBV19 and TRBJ2-6; D might be TRBD2 (6 bases). Trimming pared 3 bases from V and 0 bases from J, leaving 15 bases between. Looked up from germline, CDR1 is LNHDA and CDR2 is SQIVND (reference sequence). CDR3 size: 18 residues. The CDR3 bases are TGTGCCAGTAGTATCGGAGGGATCCGGTACTCTGGGGCCAACGTCCTGACTTTC. Encoded protein: CASSIGGIRYSGANVLTF.

This clonotype showed up many times. The chain has TRBV6-6 and TRBJ2-7, with D possibly being TRBD1 or TRBD2 (5 bases each). There are 12 residues in the CDR3. The ends were cut back, 8 bases at V and 3 bases at J, with 11 bases in the middle. Germline CDR1 MNHNY, CDR2 SVGAGI (reference sequence). DNA of the CDR3: TGTGCCAGCGAGGGGCCGTACTACGAGCAGTACGTC. Its translation: CASEGPYYEQYV.

The rearrangement joins TRBV20-1 to TRBJ1-1; no definite D call. This CDR3 spans 13 amino acids. In germline, CDR1 is DFQATT, CDR2 SNEGSKA (reference sequence). V lost 3 bases and J lost 1, with 9 bases in between. The CDR3 bases are TGCAGTGCTAGCCAAGACACGAACACTGAAGCTTTCTTT. Protein product: CSASQDTNTEAFF.

Only a few counts were recorded for this clonotype. The chain joins TRBV25-1 to TRBJ2-6; D may correspond to TRBD1 or TRBD2 (6 bases each). The germline V gene has CDR1 MGHDK and CDR2 SYGVNS. V shed 1 base and J shed 4 bases, with 17 bases lying between them. The CDR3 is 18 amino acids. CDR3 DNA: TGTGCCAGCAGTGAATCGGGGGCCGCTGCCCCCGGGGCCAACGTCCTGACTTTC. Translation gives CASSESGAAAPGANVLTF.

The table lists this clonotype with many counts. CDR3 DNA sequence: TGTGCCAGCAGCCAAGATATGAATGACAGGCGCGAGCAGTACTTC. Translating it yields CASSQDMNDRREQYF. This chain links TRBV3-1 with TRBJ2-7, with a weak D call TRBD1 (6 bases). The CDR3 has 15 amino acids. Trimming stripped 0 bases from V and 6 bases from J, with 15 bases between. Germline CDR1 is LGHDT and CDR2 is YNNKEL (reference sequence).

This clonotype has more than one count but fewer than ten. The V call is TRBV5-4, the J call TRBJ1-6, with D uncertain. Germline CDR1 is SGHNT and CDR2 is YYREEE (reference sequence). CDR3 size: 13 residues. Trimming cost V 10 bases and J 1 base, with 9 bases left between them. The CDR3 is CAGGMSYNSPLHF. The CDR3 DNA reads TGTGCCGGAGGGATGTCCTATAATTCACCCCTCCACTTT.

This clonotype was detected many times. The gene calls are TRBV12-3 or TRBV12-4 and TRBJ1-1; D is unclear. The CDR3 spans 13 residues. V was pared by 1 base and J by 11 bases, with 14 bases between. The CDR3 DNA reads as TGTGCCAGCAGTTTAGGAGGGTTGGGATATGCTTTCTTT. Translating it yields CASSLGGLGYAFF.

The chain has TRBV30 and TRBJ1-4, with D unclear. The germline V gene encodes CDR1 GTSNPN and CDR2 SVGIG (reference sequence). The CDR3 has 11 residues. V gave up 1 base and J gave up 6 bases, with 3 bases separating them. The CDR3: CAWSEDEKLFF. CDR3 nucleotides: TGTGCCTGGAGTGAAGATGAAAAACTGTTTTTT.

This clonotype was seen more than once but under ten times. V is TRBV20-1 and J is TRBJ2-3; 7 bases align to TRBD2. Losses at the gene ends were 1 base for V and 2 bases for J; bases not matched to a gene: 6. Germline V gives CDR1 DFQATT, CDR2 SNEGSKA (reference sequence). CDR3 length: 15 amino acids. The CDR3 is CSARGPAGSTDTQYF. In DNA form, the CDR3 reads TGCAGTGCTAGAGGGCCAGCGGGGTCCACAGATACGCAGTATTTT.

V gene TRBV18 combines with J gene TRBJ2-3; D gene ambiguous. V was trimmed by 3 bases and J by 3 bases, leaving 10 bases between them. The germline CDR1 and CDR2 sequences are KGHSH and LQKENI. The CDR3 totals 14 residues. Here the CDR3 reads CASSPNYQTDTQYF. The CDR3 DNA sequence: TGTGCCAGCTCACCGAACTACCAGACAGATACGCAGTATTTT.

This clonotype showed up many times. The chain has TRBV9 and TRBJ2-5; weak D call: TRBD1 (5 bases). Germline V gene lookup returns CDR1 SGDLS and CDR2 YYNGEE. The V gene lost 0 bases and the J gene lost 5 bases, with 11 bases spanning the gap. The CDR3 sequence is 14 residues long. The CDR3 DNA reads TGTGCCAGCAGCGTAGGGCCGACAGCTGAGACCCAGTACTTC. This encodes CASSVGPTAETQYF.

This clonotype has only a few counts. This chain joins TRBV12-3 or TRBV12-4 and TRBJ1-1; D may be TRBD1 (5 bases). This CDR3 contains 15 residues. V was pared by 5 bases and J by 7 bases, with 20 bases between. CDR3 amino acids: CASSAATQLGLEAFF. CDR3 nucleotide sequence: TGTGCCAGCAGTGCCGCTACCCAACTGGGACTTGAAGCTTTCTTT.

In this sample, this clonotype turned up a few times. This chain uses TRBV24-1 with TRBJ2-3; 8 nucleotides match TRBD1. Germline lookup yields CDR1 KGHDR and CDR2 SFDVKD. The junction had 4 bases not matched to a gene; V was cut back by 2 bases and J by 4 bases. This CDR3 is 15 amino acids long. The CDR3 DNA sequence: TGTGCCACCAGTGATTCCTACAGGGGGTCAGATACGCAGTATTTT. This codes for CATSDSYRGSDTQYF.

The sample holds many counts of this clonotype. The rearrangement joins TRBV5-1 to TRBJ2-1, with TRBD1 matching 9 bases. The CDR3 is 14 amino acids. Germline V gene lookup returns CDR1 SGHRS and CDR2 YFSETQ. V trimming: 4 bases; J trimming: 9 bases; junction bases outside the gene matches: 8. CDR3 residues: CASSIQGAQGEQFF. CDR3 in DNA: TGCGCCAGCAGCATACAGGGGGCGCAGGGTGAGCAGTTCTTC.

The chain recombines TRBV12-3 or TRBV12-4 with TRBJ1-1; D unresolved. The V end was cut by 5 bases, the J end by 2 bases, with 12 bases between. The CDR3 sequence is 14 residues long. The CDR3 protein is CASSPHWLNTEAFF. CDR3 nucleotide sequence: TGTGCCAGCAGTCCCCATTGGCTAAACACTGAAGCTTTCTTT.

This clonotype was recorded at least ten times. The chain couples TRBV7-2 to TRBJ2-4; 8 nucleotides align to TRBD1. Trimming removed 5 bases from V and 2 bases from J; junction bases left unmatched: 8. From germline, CDR1 is SGHTA and CDR2 FQGNSA. The CDR3 covers 16 residues. CDR3 coding DNA: TGTGCCAGCAGCCCTAGACAGGGGATAACCAAAAACATTCAGTACTTC. The encoded protein is CASSPRQGITKNIQYF. The whole variable domain, remainder taken from reference TRBV7-2 and TRBJ2-4, is GAGVSQSPSNKVTEKGKDVELRCDPISGHTALYWYRQSLGQGLEFLIYFQGNSAPDKSGLPSDRFSAERTGGSVSTLTIQRTQQEDSAVYLCASSPRQGITKNIQYFGAGTRLSVL.

This clonotype was detected many times. This sequence joins TRBV20-1 and TRBJ2-7, with TRBD2 matching 7 bases. The V segment lost 4 bases and the J segment 3 bases; nucleotides outside the gene matches: 6. This CDR3 spans 13 amino acids. Germline V lookup: CDR1 DFQATT, CDR2 SNEGSKA (reference sequence). CDR3 in DNA: TGCAGTGCTACCGGACTAGGCGGCTACGAGCAGTACTTC. This sequence encodes CSATGLGGYEQYF.